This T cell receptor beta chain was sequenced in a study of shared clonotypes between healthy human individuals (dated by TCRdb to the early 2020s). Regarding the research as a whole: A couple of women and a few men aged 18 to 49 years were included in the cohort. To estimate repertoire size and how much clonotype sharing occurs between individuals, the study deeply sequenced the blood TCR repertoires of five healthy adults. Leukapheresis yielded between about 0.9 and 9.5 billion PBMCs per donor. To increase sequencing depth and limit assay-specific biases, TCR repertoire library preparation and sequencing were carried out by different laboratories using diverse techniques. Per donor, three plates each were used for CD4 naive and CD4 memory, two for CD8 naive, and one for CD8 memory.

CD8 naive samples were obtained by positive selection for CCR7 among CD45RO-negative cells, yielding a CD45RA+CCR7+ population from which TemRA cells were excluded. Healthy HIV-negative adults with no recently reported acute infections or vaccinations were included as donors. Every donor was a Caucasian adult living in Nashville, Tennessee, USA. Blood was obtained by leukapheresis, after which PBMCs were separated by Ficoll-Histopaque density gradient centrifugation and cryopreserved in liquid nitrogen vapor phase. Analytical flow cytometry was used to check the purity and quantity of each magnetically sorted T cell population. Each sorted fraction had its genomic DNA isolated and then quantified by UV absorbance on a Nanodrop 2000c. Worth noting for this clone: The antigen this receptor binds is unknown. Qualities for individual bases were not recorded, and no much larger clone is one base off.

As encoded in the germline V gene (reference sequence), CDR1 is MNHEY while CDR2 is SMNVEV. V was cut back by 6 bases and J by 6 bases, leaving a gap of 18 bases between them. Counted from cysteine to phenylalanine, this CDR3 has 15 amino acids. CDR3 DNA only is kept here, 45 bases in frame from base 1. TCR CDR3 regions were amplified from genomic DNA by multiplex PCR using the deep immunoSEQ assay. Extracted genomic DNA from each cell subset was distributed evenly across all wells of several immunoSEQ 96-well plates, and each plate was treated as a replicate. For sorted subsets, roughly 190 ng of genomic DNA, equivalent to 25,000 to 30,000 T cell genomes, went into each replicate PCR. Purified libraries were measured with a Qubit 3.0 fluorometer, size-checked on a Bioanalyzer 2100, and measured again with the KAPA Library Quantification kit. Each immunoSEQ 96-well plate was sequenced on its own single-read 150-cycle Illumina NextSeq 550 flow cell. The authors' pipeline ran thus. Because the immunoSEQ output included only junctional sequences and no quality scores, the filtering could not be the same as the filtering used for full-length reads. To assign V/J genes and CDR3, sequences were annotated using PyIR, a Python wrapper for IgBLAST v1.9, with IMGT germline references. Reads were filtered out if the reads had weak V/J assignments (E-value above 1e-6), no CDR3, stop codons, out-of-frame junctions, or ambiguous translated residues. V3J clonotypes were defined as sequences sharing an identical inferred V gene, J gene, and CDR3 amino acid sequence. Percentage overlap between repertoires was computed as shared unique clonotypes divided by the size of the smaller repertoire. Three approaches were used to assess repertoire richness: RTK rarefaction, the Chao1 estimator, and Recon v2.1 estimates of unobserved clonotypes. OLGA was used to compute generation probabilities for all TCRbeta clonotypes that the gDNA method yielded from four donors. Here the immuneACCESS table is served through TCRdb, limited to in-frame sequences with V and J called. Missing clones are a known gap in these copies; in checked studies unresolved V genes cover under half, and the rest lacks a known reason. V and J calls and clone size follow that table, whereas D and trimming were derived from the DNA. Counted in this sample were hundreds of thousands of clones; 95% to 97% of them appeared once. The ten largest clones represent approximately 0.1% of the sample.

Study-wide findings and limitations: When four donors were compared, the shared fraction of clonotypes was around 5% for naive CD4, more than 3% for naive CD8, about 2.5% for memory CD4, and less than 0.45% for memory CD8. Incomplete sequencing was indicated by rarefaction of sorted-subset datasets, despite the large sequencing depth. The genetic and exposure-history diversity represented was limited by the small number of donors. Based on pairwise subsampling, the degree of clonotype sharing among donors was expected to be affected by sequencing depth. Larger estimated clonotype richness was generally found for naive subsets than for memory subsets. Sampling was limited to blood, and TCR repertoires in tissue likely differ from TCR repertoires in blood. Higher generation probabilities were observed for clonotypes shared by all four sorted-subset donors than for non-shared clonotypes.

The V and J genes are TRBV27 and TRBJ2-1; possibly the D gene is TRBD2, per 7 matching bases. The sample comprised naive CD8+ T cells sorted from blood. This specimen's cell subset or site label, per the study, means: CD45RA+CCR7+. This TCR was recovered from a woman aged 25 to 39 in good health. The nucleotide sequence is TGTGCCAGCAGCAAACAACAGGGACTAATCAATGAGCAGTTCTTC. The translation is CASSKQQGLINEQFF.